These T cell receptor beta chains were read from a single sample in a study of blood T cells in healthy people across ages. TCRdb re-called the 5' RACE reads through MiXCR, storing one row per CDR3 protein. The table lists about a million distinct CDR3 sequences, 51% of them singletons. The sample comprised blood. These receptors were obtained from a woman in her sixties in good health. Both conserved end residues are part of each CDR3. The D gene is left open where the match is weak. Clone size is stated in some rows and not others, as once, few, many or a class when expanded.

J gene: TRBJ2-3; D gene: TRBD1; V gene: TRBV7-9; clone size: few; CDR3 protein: CASSPLDRGTDTQYF; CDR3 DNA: TGTGCCAGCAGCCCGCTTGACAGGGGAACAGATACGCAGTATTTT
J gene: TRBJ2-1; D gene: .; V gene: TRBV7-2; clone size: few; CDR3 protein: CASSERGTRGRDEQFF; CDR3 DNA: TGTGCCAGCAGCGAAAGGGGAACCAGGGGGAGGGATGAGCAGTTCTTC
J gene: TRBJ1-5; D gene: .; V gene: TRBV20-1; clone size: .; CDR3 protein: CSARDTGEAGFPINQPQHF; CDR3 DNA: TGCAGTGCTAGAGATACGGGGGAAGCAGGATTCCCCATCAATCAGCCCCAGCATTTT
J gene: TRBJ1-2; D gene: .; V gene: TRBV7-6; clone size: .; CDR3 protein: CASSSLTGYNPNYGYTF; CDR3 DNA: TGTGCCAGCAGCTCCCTTACAGGGTATAACCCTAACTATGGCTACACCTTC
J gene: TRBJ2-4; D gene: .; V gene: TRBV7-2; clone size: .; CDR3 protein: CASSLGGGGGTKNIQYF; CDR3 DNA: TGTGCCAGCAGCTTAGGAGGTGGGGGCGGGACCAAAAACATTCAGTACTTC
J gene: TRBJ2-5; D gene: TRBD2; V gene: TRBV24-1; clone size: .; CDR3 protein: CATSDVSGREETQYF; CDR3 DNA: TGTGCCACCAGTGATGTATCCGGGAGGGAAGAGACCCAGTACTTC
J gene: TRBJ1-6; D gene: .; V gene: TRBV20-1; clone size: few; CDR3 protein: CSAPPRDYRSPLHF; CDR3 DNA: TGCAGTGCCCCGCCCCGGGACTACCGATCACCCCTCCACTTT
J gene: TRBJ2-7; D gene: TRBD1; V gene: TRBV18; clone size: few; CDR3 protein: CASRQGPNEQYF; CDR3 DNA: TGTGCCAGCCGACAGGGGCCAAACGAGCAGTACTTC
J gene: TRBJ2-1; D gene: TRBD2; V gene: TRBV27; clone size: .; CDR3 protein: CASSGIAGVGYNEQFF; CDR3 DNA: TGTGCCAGCAGTGGCATCGCGGGGGTGGGATACAATGAGCAGTTCTTC
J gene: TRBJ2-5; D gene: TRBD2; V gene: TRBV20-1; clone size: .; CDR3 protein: CSAGETSRETQYF; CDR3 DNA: TGCAGTGCGGGAGAGACTAGCAGAGAGACCCAGTACTTC
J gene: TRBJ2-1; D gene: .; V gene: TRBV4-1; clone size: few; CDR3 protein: CASSQVVGSGLSYNEQFF; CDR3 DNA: TGCGCCAGCAGCCAAGTTGTAGGGTCGGGACTGTCCTACAATGAGCAGTTCTTC
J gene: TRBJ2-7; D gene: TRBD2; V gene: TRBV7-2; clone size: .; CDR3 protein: CASSTTSGGYEQYF; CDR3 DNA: TGTGCCAGCAGCACGACTAGCGGCGGTTACGAGCAGTACTTC
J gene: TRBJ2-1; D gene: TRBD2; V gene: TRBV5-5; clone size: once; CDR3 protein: CASSLAGTRGIGNEQFF; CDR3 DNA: TGTGCCAGCAGCTTGGCCGGGACTAGGGGGATCGGGAATGAGCAGTTCTTC
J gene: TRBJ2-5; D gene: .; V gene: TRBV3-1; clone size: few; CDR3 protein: CASTQRQGFQETQYF; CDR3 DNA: TGTGCCAGCACCCAAAGGCAGGGCTTCCAAGAGACCCAGTACTTC
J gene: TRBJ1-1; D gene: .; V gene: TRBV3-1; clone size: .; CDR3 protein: CASSQGVGQSMNTEAFF; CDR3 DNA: TGTGCCAGCAGCCAAGGAGTCGGACAGAGCATGAACACTGAAGCTTTCTTT
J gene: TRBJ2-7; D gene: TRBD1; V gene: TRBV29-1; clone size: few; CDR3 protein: CSVAGQGHEQYF; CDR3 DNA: TGCAGCGTAGCGGGACAGGGCCACGAGCAGTACTTC
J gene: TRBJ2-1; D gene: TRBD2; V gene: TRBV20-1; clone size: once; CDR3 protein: CSAPGLADNEQFF; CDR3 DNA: TGCAGTGCTCCGGGACTAGCGGACAATGAGCAGTTCTTC
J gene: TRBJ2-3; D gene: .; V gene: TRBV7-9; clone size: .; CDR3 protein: CASSLLNFEGGTDTQYF; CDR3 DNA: TGTGCCAGCAGCCTCCTTAATTTCGAGGGGGGCACAGATACGCAGTATTTT
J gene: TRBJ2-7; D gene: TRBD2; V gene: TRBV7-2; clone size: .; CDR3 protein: CASSLLGSSGEQYF; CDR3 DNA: TGTGCCAGCAGCTTGTTAGGTTCTAGCGGCGAGCAGTACTTC
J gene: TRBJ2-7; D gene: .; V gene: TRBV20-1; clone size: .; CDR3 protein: CSAPGTSPLEQYF; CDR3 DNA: TGCAGTGCCCCCGGGACCAGTCCCTTGGAGCAGTACTTC
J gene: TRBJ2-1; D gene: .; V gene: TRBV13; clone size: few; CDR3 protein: CASSLRSGVVQFF; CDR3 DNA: TGTGCCAGCAGCTTACGCTCAGGGGTTGTGCAGTTCTTC
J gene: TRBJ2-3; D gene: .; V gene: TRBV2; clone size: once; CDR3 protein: CASKAQGTGTQYF; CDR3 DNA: TGTGCCAGCAAGGCCCAGGGGACCGGTACACAGTATTTT
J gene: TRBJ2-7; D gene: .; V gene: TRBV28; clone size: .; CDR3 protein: CASSPTSPGDYEQYF; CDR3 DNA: TGTGCCAGCAGCCCGACTAGTCCCGGCGACTACGAGCAGTACTTC
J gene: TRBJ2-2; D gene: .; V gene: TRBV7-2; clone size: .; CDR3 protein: CASSAHRVGTGELFF; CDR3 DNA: TGTGCCAGCAGCGCACACAGGGTCGGCACCGGGGAGCTGTTTTTT
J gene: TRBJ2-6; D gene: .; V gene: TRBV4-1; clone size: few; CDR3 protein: CASSPDFGSGANVLTF; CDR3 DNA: TGCGCCAGCAGCCCAGATTTCGGTTCTGGGGCCAACGTCCTGACTTTC
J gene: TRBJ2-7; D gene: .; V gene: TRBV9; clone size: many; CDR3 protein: CASSVGFLDEQYF; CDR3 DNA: TGTGCCAGCAGCGTAGGGTTCCTGGACGAGCAGTACTTC
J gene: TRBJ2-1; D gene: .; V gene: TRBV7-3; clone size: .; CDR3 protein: CASSLTFASREQFF; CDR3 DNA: TGTGCCAGCAGCTTAACGTTTGCTAGCAGGGAGCAGTTCTTC
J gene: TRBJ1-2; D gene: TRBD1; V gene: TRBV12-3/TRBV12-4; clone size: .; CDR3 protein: CASSRDSQIYGYTF; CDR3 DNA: TGTGCCAGCAGCCGGGACAGCCAAATCTATGGCTACACCTTC
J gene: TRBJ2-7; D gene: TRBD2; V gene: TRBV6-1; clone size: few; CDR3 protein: CASSPTSGVYEQYF; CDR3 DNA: TGTGCCAGCAGCCCGACTAGCGGGGTCTACGAGCAGTACTTC
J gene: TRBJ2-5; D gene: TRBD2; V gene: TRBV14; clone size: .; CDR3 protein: CASSRPGLVLYF; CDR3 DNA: TGTGCCAGCAGCCGGCCGGGACTAGTTTTGTACTTC
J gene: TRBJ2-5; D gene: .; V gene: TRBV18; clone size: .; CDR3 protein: CASSRGQLKETQYF; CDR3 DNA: TGTGCCAGCTCACGTGGCCAACTCAAAGAGACCCAGTACTTC
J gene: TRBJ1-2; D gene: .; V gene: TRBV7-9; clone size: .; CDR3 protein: CASSYPFFGRPTNYGYTF; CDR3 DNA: TGTGCCAGCAGCTATCCCTTTTTCGGCAGACCAACTAACTATGGCTACACCTTC
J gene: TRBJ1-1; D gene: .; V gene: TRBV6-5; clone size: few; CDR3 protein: CASSGTGNLNTEAFF; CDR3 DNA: TGTGCCAGCAGTGGAACAGGGAATCTGAACACTGAAGCTTTCTTT
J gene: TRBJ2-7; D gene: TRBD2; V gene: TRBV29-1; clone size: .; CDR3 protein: CSPNPRPSGGYNEQYF; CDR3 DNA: TGCAGCCCCAACCCTAGGCCTAGCGGGGGATACAATGAGCAGTACTTC
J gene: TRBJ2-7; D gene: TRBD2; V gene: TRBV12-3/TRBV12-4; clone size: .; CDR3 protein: CASSFRVAGGRVSEQYF; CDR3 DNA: TGTGCCAGCAGTTTTCGAGTAGCGGGAGGGAGGGTTAGCGAGCAGTACTTC
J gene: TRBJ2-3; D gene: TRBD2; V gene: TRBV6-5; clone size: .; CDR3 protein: CASSPTSDTDTQYF; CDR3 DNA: TGTGCCAGCAGCCCGACTAGCGACACAGATACGCAGTATTTT
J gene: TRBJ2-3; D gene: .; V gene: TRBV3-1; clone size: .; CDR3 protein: CASSQDWEDTQYF; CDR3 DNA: TGTGCCAGCAGCCAAGATTGGGAAGATACGCAGTATTTT
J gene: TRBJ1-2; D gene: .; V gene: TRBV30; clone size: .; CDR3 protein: CAWSDQGRAYGYTF; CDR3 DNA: TGTGCCTGGAGTGACCAGGGGAGGGCCTATGGCTACACCTTC
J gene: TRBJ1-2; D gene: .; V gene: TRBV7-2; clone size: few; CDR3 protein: CASSLGWVNYGYTF; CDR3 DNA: TGTGCCAGCAGCTTAGGGTGGGTTAACTATGGCTACACCTTC
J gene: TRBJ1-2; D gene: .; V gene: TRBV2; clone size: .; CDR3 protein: CASSGLEFGSYGYTF; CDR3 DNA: TGTGCCAGCAGTGGATTAGAGTTTGGTTCATATGGCTACACCTTC
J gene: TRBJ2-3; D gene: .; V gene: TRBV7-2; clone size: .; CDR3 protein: CASSLTRDRTNTQYF; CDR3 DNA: TGTGCCAGCAGCCTGACTAGAGATCGCACAAATACGCAGTATTTT